The 17 T cell receptor beta chains listed next were all sequenced from one sample in a study of neurological immune-mediated disorders. Using its own MiXCR run on the 5' RACE reads, TCRdb lists one record per CDR3 protein. This table holds roughly 28,000 distinct CDR3 sequences, approximately 3.2% found once. Sequencing input: PBMCs. Every receptor here comes from a woman between 25 and 40 years old with multiple sclerosis.

This clonotype was detected only a few times. The chain couples TRBV7-2 to TRBJ2-1; D not resolved. Germline CDR1 and CDR2: SGHTA and FQGNSA. V lost 1 base and J lost 6, with 4 bases in between. This CDR3 region has 12 residues. The CDR3: CASSLVANEQFF. The DNA of the CDR3 is TGTGCCAGCAGCTTAGTAGCCAATGAGCAGTTCTTC. The full variable domain, its missing parts supplied by reference TRBV7-2 and TRBJ2-1, is GAGVSQSPSNKVTEKGKDVELRCDPISGHTALYWYRQSLGQGLEFLIYFQGNSAPDKSGLPSDRFSAERTGGSVSTLTIQRTQQEDSAVYLCASSLVANEQFFGPGTRLTVL.

This clonotype was observed many times. The J gene is TRBJ1-6, the V gene TRBV5-1; D remains ambiguous. The CDR3 consists of 15 residues. The V end was cut by 0 bases, the J end by 7 bases, with 11 bases between. Germline V gives CDR1 SGHRS, CDR2 YFSETQ. CDR3 residues: CASSLALRQNSPLHF. Written as DNA, the CDR3 is TGCGCCAGCAGCTTGGCCCTCCGCCAGAATTCACCCCTCCACTTT.

The chain employs TRBV21-1 and TRBJ1-1; the D call of TRBD1 is as the table states it, not checked on the DNA. TRBV21-1 is a recognized pseudogene. This CDR3 spans 18 amino acids. The CDR3 region is CASSKGWTGETWSTEAFF. The CDR3 DNA follows: TGTGCCAGCAGCAAAGGATGGACAGGGGAAACATGGAGCACTGAAGCTTTCTTT.

This clonotype was recorded many times. This rearrangement joins TRBV2 to TRBJ1-6; D gene ambiguous. This CDR3 is 12 amino acids long. Germline V lookup: CDR1 SNHLY, CDR2 FYNNEI. V was trimmed by 4 bases and J by 8 bases, leaving 6 bases between them. The chain's CDR3 is CASSVLHSPLHF. CDR3 sequence (DNA): TGTGCCAGCAGTGTTCTTCATTCACCCCTCCACTTT.

At least ten counts were recorded for this clonotype. This chain links TRBV7-2 with TRBJ2-7; TRBD1 is a possible D gene (6 bases). The length of the CDR3 is 14 residues. V dropped 4 bases and J dropped 5 bases, with 15 bases sitting between them. Germline CDR1 reads SGHTA; CDR2 reads FQGNSA. DNA of the CDR3: TGTGCCAGCAGCTCCAGCCGGGACAACCACGAGCAGTACTTC. Protein sequence: CASSSSRDNHEQYF.

This clonotype was detected many times. The genes are TRBV20-1 and TRBJ1-1; weak D call: TRBD1 (6 bases). CDR3 length: 13 amino acids. Trimming shortened V by 4 bases and J by 0 bases, and 9 bases separated the two germline ends. The V gene's germline CDR1 is DFQATT and CDR2 SNEGSKA (reference sequence). CDR3 coding DNA: TGCAGTGCTACGGGGGCCCTGAACACTGAAGCTTTCTTT. Translating gives CSATGALNTEAFF.

This clonotype was detected ten times or more. The chain links TRBV7-9 to TRBJ2-1, with 7 bases that match TRBD1. The CDR3 is 16 amino acids. The V gene's germline CDR1 is SEHNR and CDR2 FQNEAQ (reference sequence). V trimming: 7 bases; J trimming: 5 bases; junction bases outside the gene matches: 14. For the CDR3, the DNA is TGTGCCAGCAACTCTTTTAACAGGGGCCAAAACAATGAGCAGTTCTTC. This sequence encodes CASNSFNRGQNNEQFF.

This clonotype was observed many times. The chain recombines TRBV7-2 with TRBJ2-5, with TRBD2 identical over 8 bases. Per the germline V gene, CDR1 is SGHTA and CDR2 is FQGNSA. V was pared by 0 bases and J by 4 bases, with 4 bases of the junction left unmatched. CDR3 length equals 15 residues. CDR3 in amino acids: CASSLAGGALETQYF. As DNA, the CDR3 is TGTGCCAGCAGCTTAGCCGGGGGGGCCTTAGAGACCCAGTACTTC.

This clonotype was seen many times. The rearrangement joins TRBV20-1 to TRBJ2-3; 8 bases fit TRBD2. CDR1 is DFQATT and CDR2 is SNEGSKA in the germline V gene (reference sequence). The ends lost 0 bases at V and 5 bases at J; junction bases unmatched: 4. The CDR3 totals 14 residues. CDR3 region: CSARDPTSGDTQYF. In DNA form, the CDR3 reads TGCAGTGCTAGAGATCCCACTAGCGGAGATACGCAGTATTTT.

This clonotype was recorded at least ten times. The chain links TRBV9 to TRBJ2-3; 9 bases are shared with TRBD2. In germline, CDR1 is SGDLS, CDR2 YYNGEE. V trimming: 2 bases; J trimming: 2 bases; junction bases outside the gene matches: 9. The CDR3 totals 17 residues. CDR3 coding DNA: TGTGCCAGCAGCGTGAGTAGCGGGAGTTTTTCCACAGATACGCAGTATTTT. Encoded protein: CASSVSSGSFSTDTQYF.

This clonotype was seen ten or more times. V usage is TRBV7-3 and J usage is TRBJ1-1, with D hard to call. CDR1 SGHTA and CDR2 FQGTGA come from the germline V gene. Between the trimmed V and J ends, which lost 6 bases and 2 bases, there was a span of 7 bases. The CDR3 is made up of 12 amino acids. In nucleotides, the CDR3 is TGTGCCAGCAGTAGAGACAACACTGAAGCTTTCTTT. Amino acids: CASSRDNTEAFF.

This clonotype has at least ten counts. The V gene is TRBV18, the J gene TRBJ2-6, with D uncertain. Germline V gene lookup returns CDR1 KGHSH and CDR2 LQKENI. V was shortened by 4 bases and J by 1 base, with 11 bases between the two germline ends. This CDR3 has 16 amino acids. The CDR3 DNA reads TGTGCCAGCTCACGTCTAATGGATTCTGGGGCCAACGTCCTGACTTTC. This codes for CASSRLMDSGANVLTF.

The table lists this clonotype with many counts. This sequence joins TRBV3-2 and TRBJ1-6. TRBV3-2 is reported as a pseudogene. This CDR3 has 12 residues. CDR3: CASSQGNSPLNF. The CDR3 DNA reads as TGTGCCAGCAGCCAAGGGAATTCACCCCTCAACTTT.

This clonotype was seen many times. A read error may produce the germline difference seen at one junction end. The chain recombines TRBV2 with TRBJ1-5; the D is unclear. CDR3 size: 14 residues. Germline V gene lookup returns CDR1 SNHLY and CDR2 FYNNEI. The CDR3 DNA is TGTGCCAGCAGTGCCGTGGGGAGCGGGCAGCCCCAGAATTTT. Translating gives CASSAVGSGQPQNF.

This clonotype was counted ten times or more. The chain employs TRBV12-3 or TRBV12-4 and TRBJ2-7; 7 positions match TRBD1. This CDR3 has 16 residues. The V segment lost 5 bases and the J segment 3 bases; nucleotides outside the gene matches: 13. The CDR3 sequence: CASSRPGTEGIYEQYF. CDR3 bases: TGTGCCAGCAGTAGACCGGGGACAGAGGGGATCTACGAGCAGTACTTC.

This clonotype came up many times. This chain joins TRBV9 and TRBJ1-2; TRBD1 agrees at 9 bases. Germline V gives CDR1 SGDLS, CDR2 YYNGEE. CDR3 length: 15 residues. Germline trimming cut 3 bases from V and 6 bases from J; bases unmatched to any gene: 9. The CDR3 nucleotides are TGTGCCAGCAGCGCGCCGGGACAGGGCGTGAATGGCTACACCTTC. This gives the protein CASSAPGQGVNGYTF.

There are a few counts of this clonotype. The genes are TRBV7-2 and TRBJ2-1; no definite D call. The germline V and J ends were trimmed by 5 bases and 2 bases, with 10 bases remaining between them. The germline gives CDR1 SGHTA, CDR2 FQGNSA. CDR3 size: 14 residues. Written as DNA, the CDR3 is TGTGCCAGCAGCCCAGGACGGGCCTACAATGAGCAGTTCTTC. It encodes CASSPGRAYNEQFF.